This T cell receptor beta chain was recorded in a study of blood T cell repertoires in COVID-19. No more than 2 weeks before study entry, exposed participants had met a case of COVID-19. Some clones are missing from TCRdb's copy, which holds only in-frame ones; the method was immunoSEQ multiplex PCR. The sample has 300,000 to 400,000 clones, 85% seen once; the top ten hold around 1.8%. The CDR3 totals 15 residues. After removal of 7 bases from V and 4 bases from J, the junction contained 6 bases not matched to a gene. In germline, CDR1 is MNHEY, CDR2 SMNVEV (reference sequence). This receptor was taken from a woman under 40 who had been exposed to COVID-19. What was sequenced was PBMCs or T cells enriched from blood (not recorded which). The chain couples TRBV27 to TRBJ2-2; 10 nucleotides line up with TRBD2. The chain's CDR3 is CASTPLAGSTGELFF. The CDR3 DNA sequence: TGTGCCAGCACCCCACTAGCGGGGTCCACCGGGGAGCTGTTTTTT.